This T cell receptor (beta chain) was recorded in a study of blood T cell repertoires in COVID-19. Study details: The United States, Italy and Spain supplied acute and convalescent COVID-19 samples. PBMCs, B-cell-depleted T cells, or T cells were the source of the cDNA or gDNA that made up the material.

Authors' methods: Amplification from reference gene primers served as the basis for estimated nucleated cell counts. Sequencing was performed with immunoSEQ multiplex PCR; in TCRdb, only in-frame clones are kept and a portion is missing. From that table come the V and J calls and clone size; the DNA was used to work out D and trimming. Seen here are about 120,000 clones, 87% observed once, and the top ten hold just under 30%. Source material: peripheral blood. This receptor was taken from a woman in her 70s with acute or convalescent COVID-19.

The CDR3 DNA reads TGCAGCGTTGAAACTAGCGGGGTGGTATATAATGAGCAGTTCTTC. It codes for CSVETSGVVYNEQFF. The chain is built from TRBV29-1 and TRBJ2-1; 10 bases fit TRBD2. Germline V gives CDR1 SQVTM, CDR2 ANQGSEA. V shed 2 bases, J shed 7 bases, and the junction held 8 bases outside the gene matches. This CDR3 region has 15 residues.